The next 22 T cell receptor beta chains were all read from a single sample in a study of blood T cell repertoires in COVID-19. The method was immunoSEQ multiplex PCR; TCRdb's version includes in-frame clones alone and lacks a portion of them. Among about 150,000 clones listed, approximately 91% were seen once. The sample consisted of peripheral blood. The receptors originated from a woman in her 70s with acute or convalescent COVID-19.

The chain recombines TRBV2 with TRBJ2-4, with D maybe TRBD2 (5 bases). This CDR3 region has 16 residues. The V and J ends lost 3 bases and 1 base respectively, with 13 bases between them. CDR1 is SNHLY, CDR2 FYNNEI, per germline. The CDR3 DNA is TGTGCCAGCAGTGATCCGGACTCTGCCGCCAAAAACATTCAGTACTTC. Residues: CASSDPDSAAKNIQYF.

The V and J genes are TRBV7-9 and TRBJ1-2, with D hard to call. Germline lookup yields CDR1 SEHNR and CDR2 FQNEAQ (reference sequence). V was cut by 4 bases and J by 4 bases, with 10 bases left in between. This CDR3 contains 13 residues. CDR3 in DNA: TGTGCCAGCAGCTCGCGGGAGAGCTATGGCTACACCTTC. This gives the protein CASSSRESYGYTF. The full variable domain, completed using reference TRBV7-9 and TRBJ1-2, is DTGVSQNPRHKITKRGQNVTFRCDPISEHNRLYWYRQTLGQGPEFLTYFQNEAQLEKSRLLSDRFSAERPKGSFSTLEIQRTEQGDSAMYLCASSSRESYGYTFGSGTRLTVV.

V gene TRBV21-1 combines with J gene TRBJ1-6; the table gives TRBD1 as D, unverified against the DNA. TRBV21-1 represents a pseudogene. The CDR3 runs to 13 residues. CDR3 region: CASRDRDNSPLHF. The CDR3 DNA sequence: TGTGCCAGCAGGGACAGGGATAATTCACCCCTCCACTTT.

This chain uses TRBV6-4 with TRBJ2-3, with TRBD2 matching over 7 bases. The CDR3 length is 17 residues. After removal of 2 bases from V and 0 bases from J, the junction contained 8 bases not matched to a gene. CDR1 is MRHNA and CDR2 is SNTAGT in the germline V gene. The CDR3, as DNA: TGTGCCAGCAGTGACCGGGCTAGCGGACAAAGCACAGATACGCAGTATTTT. As protein: CASSDRASGQSTDTQYF.

The rearrangement links TRBV7-2 to TRBJ2-5, with D tentatively TRBD2 (5 bases). The ends were cut back, 8 bases at V and 5 bases at J, with 21 bases in the middle. Germline loops: CDR1 SGHTA, CDR2 FQGNSA. This CDR3 is 15 amino acids long. Here the CDR3 reads CASAESTARVETQYF. In DNA form, the CDR3 reads TGTGCCAGCGCAGAGTCCACGGCGCGGGTGGAGACCCAGTACTTC.

This clone has just one count. V gene TRBV7-2 combines with J gene TRBJ2-3; 10 bases agree with TRBD2. Germline V gene data show CDR1 as SGHTA and CDR2 as FQGNSA. The CDR3 loop spans 18 amino acids. J gave up 0 bases and V 0 bases, and 6 bases lay outside the gene matches. CDR3 DNA: TGTGCCAGCAGCTTAGCCTGGAGCGGGGGGGTTAGCACAGATACGCAGTATTTT. Amino acid sequence: CASSLAWSGGVSTDTQYF. The full variable domain, its missing parts supplied by reference TRBV7-2 and TRBJ2-3, is GAGVSQSPSNKVTEKGKDVELRCDPISGHTALYWYRQSLGQGLEFLIYFQGNSAPDKSGLPSDRFSAERTGGSVSTLTIQRTQQEDSAVYLCASSLAWSGGVSTDTQYFGPGTRLTVL.

V and J are TRBV6-5 and TRBJ2-7; D may be TRBD2 (5 bases). This CDR3 is built from 15 residues. Germline V gene sequence: CDR1 MNHEY, CDR2 SVGAGI. V shed 2 bases and J shed 2 bases, with 13 bases lying between them. Written as DNA, the CDR3 is TGTGCCAGCAGTTACCAGAGGGAAATGGCCTACGAGCAGTACTTC. It codes for CASSYQREMAYEQYF.

This chain uses TRBV28 with TRBJ2-1, with TRBD2 matching over 14 bases. V was pared by 5 bases and J by 2 bases, with 2 bases of the junction left unmatched. The CDR3 consists of 16 residues. Germline V gene data show CDR1 as MDHEN and CDR2 as SYDVKM. The CDR3 here is CASSPGLAGAYNEQFF. In nucleotides, the CDR3 is TGTGCCAGCAGTCCGGGACTAGCGGGGGCCTACAATGAGCAGTTCTTC. Variable domain in full (rest from reference TRBV28 and TRBJ2-1): DVKVTQSSRYLVKRTGEKVFLECVQDMDHENMFWYRQDPGLGLRLIYFSYDVKMKEKGDIPEGYSVSREKKERFSLILESASTNQTSMYLCASSPGLAGAYNEQFFGPGTRLTVL.

The V and J genes are TRBV6-2 or TRBV6-3 and TRBJ2-2; 9 nucleotides align to TRBD2. The CDR3 spans 16 residues. Germline V gives CDR1 MNHEY, CDR2 SVGEGT. Germline trimming cut 0 bases from V and 2 bases from J; bases unmatched to any gene: 1. As DNA, the CDR3 is TGTGCCAGCAGTTACTCGACTAGCGGAAACACCGGGGAGCTGTTTTTT. Translation: CASSYSTSGNTGELFF.

The J gene is TRBJ2-7, the V gene TRBV10-3; TRBD1 agrees at 8 bases. Germline CDR1 and CDR2: ENHRY and SYGVKD. V lost 3 bases and J lost 0; bases outside the gene matches: 7. The length of the CDR3 is 16 residues. The CDR3 region is CAISDPGQGNSYEQYV. The CDR3 DNA reads TGTGCCATCAGTGATCCCGGACAGGGTAACTCCTACGAGCAGTACGTC.

This rearrangement joins TRBV30 to TRBJ1-2, with no clear D. Per the germline V gene, CDR1 is GTSNPN and CDR2 is SVGIG (reference sequence). This CDR3 is built from 15 residues. The V end lost 2 bases, the J end lost 5 bases, and 18 bases lay between the germline ends. CDR3: CAWSSSVLREYGYTF. CDR3 bases: TGTGCCTGGAGTTCGTCAGTGTTAAGGGAGTATGGCTACACCTTC.

This clone was counted a single time. The chain combines TRBV7-6 with TRBJ1-2, with 8 positions matching TRBD1. The CDR3 has 15 residues. Trimming cost V 1 base and J 6 bases; bases outside gene matches: 7. Germline CDR1 and CDR2: SGHVS and FNYEAQ. The CDR3: CASSLELQGVDGYTF. CDR3 coding DNA: TGTGCCAGCAGCTTAGAATTACAGGGGGTCGATGGCTACACCTTC.

This clone was detected once. The genes are TRBV11-2 and TRBJ2-1; no firm D call. The CDR3 length is 17 residues. Trimming pared 0 bases from V and 5 bases from J, leaving 17 bases between. CDR1 is SGHAT, CDR2 FQNNGV, per germline. The CDR3 coding sequence is TGTGCCAGCAGCTTAGATCCTGGCGGAATGAGGAACAATGAGCAGTTCTTC. Translated, it gives CASSLDPGGMRNNEQFF.

The chain combines TRBV21-1 with TRBJ2-2; the D segment call TRBD2 is taken from the table without a DNA check. TRBV21-1 is tagged as a pseudogene. The CDR3 has 17 residues. CDR3 sequence: CASSKIGRGEPTGELFF. The CDR3, as DNA: TGTGCCAGCAGCAAAATAGGGCGGGGGGAACCCACCGGGGAGCTGTTTTTT.

The chain has TRBV25-1 and TRBJ1-2, with 8 positions matching TRBD1. Per germline, CDR1 MGHDK and CDR2 SYGVNS. This CDR3 is built from 14 residues. Germline trimming cut 5 bases from V and 3 bases from J; bases unmatched to any gene: 5. The CDR3 here is CASSRTGWDYGYTF. The CDR3 nucleotides read TGTGCCAGCAGTCGGACAGGGTGGGACTATGGCTACACCTTC.

The chain is built from TRBV5-1 and TRBJ2-7; possible D gene TRBD1, 6 bases. The germline CDR1 and CDR2 sequences are SGHRS and YFSETQ. V shed 4 bases and J shed 0 bases, with 17 bases lying between them. The CDR3 loop spans 16 amino acids. DNA of the CDR3: TGCGCCAGCAGCCCCGGGGTAGGGGGAAGCTCCTACGAGCAGTACTTC. This translates into CASSPGVGGSSYEQYF.

The chain employs TRBV4-1 and TRBJ1-4, with TRBD1 matching 8 bases. With V trimmed by 0 bases and J by 1 base, 4 bases remained unmatched. CDR1 and CDR2 from the germline V gene are MGHRA and YSYEKL. CDR3 length equals 17 residues. In DNA, the CDR3 is TGCGCCAGCAGCCAAGATGGACAGGGAGGAACTAATGAAAAACTGTTTTTT. Its translation: CASSQDGQGGTNEKLFF.

V is TRBV5-1 and J is TRBJ2-7; TRBD2 matches at 11 bases. Germline V lookup: CDR1 SGHRS, CDR2 YFSETQ. The CDR3 covers 15 residues. Trimming removed 4 bases from V and 0 bases from J; junction bases left unmatched: 3. CDR3 DNA sequence: TGCGCCAGCAGCCTACTAGCGGGAGACTCCTACGAGCAGTACGTC. Encoded protein: CASSLLAGDSYEQYV.

V gene TRBV5-1 combines with J gene TRBJ1-1; 8 bases are a match to TRBD1. The CDR3 extends over 13 amino acids. V gave up 4 bases and J gave up 4 bases; unmatched junction bases: 3. Germline V gene sequence: CDR1 SGHRS, CDR2 YFSETQ. This chain's CDR3 is CASSMTGATEAFF. The CDR3 DNA sequence: TGCGCCAGCAGCATGACAGGGGCCACTGAAGCTTTCTTT.

This chain links TRBV6-5 with TRBJ2-7; TRBD1 aligns across 12 bases. With 6 bases clipped from V and 6 bases from J, the junction kept 6 bases outside the gene matches. Germline values: CDR1 MNHEY, CDR2 SVGAGI. The CDR3 consists of 14 residues. The CDR3 nucleotides read TGTGCCAGCAGAAGGGGACAGGGGGCGTTCGAGCAGTACTTC. As protein: CASRRGQGAFEQYF.

The gene calls are TRBV28 and TRBJ2-7; D is possibly TRBD2 (5 bases). Per germline, CDR1 MDHEN and CDR2 SYDVKM. CDR3 length: 15 residues. Trimming left V 1 base short and J 7 bases short, with 17 bases between. CDR3 in DNA: TGTGCCAGCAGTTTATCCGGGATCCGGTCTCGAGAGCAGTACGTC. As protein: CASSLSGIRSREQYV.

The V call is TRBV2, the J call TRBJ1-5; D is undetermined. V lost 3 bases, J lost 5 bases, and 5 bases lay in between. The CDR3 is 12 amino acids. From germline, CDR1 is SNHLY and CDR2 FYNNEI. The CDR3 is CASSDQYQPQHF. CDR3 sequence (DNA): TGTGCCAGCAGTGACCAGTATCAGCCCCAGCATTTT. The whole variable domain, filled in from reference TRBV2 and TRBJ1-5, reads EPEVTQTPSHQVTQMGQEVILRCVPISNHLYFYWYRQILGQKVEFLVSFYNNEISEKSEIFDDQFSVERPDGSNFTLKIRSTKLEDSAMYFCASSDQYQPQHFGDGTRLSIL.